These 22 T cell receptor beta chains share one sample of origin, sequenced in a study of blood T cell repertoires in COVID-19. This table comes from immunoSEQ multiplex PCR, and its TCRdb copy is limited to in-frame clones, with some not included. The table has about 270,000 clones, less than 95% seen once. Sequencing input: PBMCs or T cells enriched from blood (not recorded which). The receptor source for this set is a man in his forties or fifties who had been exposed to COVID-19.

CDR3 sequence (DNA): TGTGCCAGCAGTGACGTCTTTACGGGGACAGGGTTAGGCTACACCTTC. Its translation is CASSDVFTGTGLGYTF. This chain uses TRBV6-1 with TRBJ1-2, with TRBD1 identical over 9 bases. This CDR3 is built from 16 residues. The germline CDR1 and CDR2 sequences are MNHNS and SASEGT. The J segment lost 8 bases and the V segment lost 3 bases, leaving 13 bases of the junction unmatched.

V usage is TRBV28 and J usage is TRBJ1-5; maybe TRBD1 (6 bases). Trimming pared 6 bases from V and 0 bases from J, leaving 12 bases between. CDR1 is MDHEN and CDR2 is SYDVKM in the germline V gene. This CDR3 is 15 amino acids long. The CDR3 coding sequence is TGTGCCAGCAGGTCTACAGGGTCTAGCAATCAGCCCCAGCATTTT. Amino acids: CASRSTGSSNQPQHF.

This clone was observed a single time. The V and J genes are TRBV5-1 and TRBJ1-3; D is uncertain. Germline V CDR1 and CDR2: SGHRS, YFSETQ. This CDR3 is built from 16 residues. Trimming stripped 1 base from V and 0 bases from J, with 11 bases between. The CDR3 nucleotides read TGCGCCAGCAGCTTGAATGAGGCCAACTCTGGAAACACCATATATTTT. This codes for CASSLNEANSGNTIYF. Full variable domain (missing parts from reference TRBV5-1 and TRBJ1-3): KAGVTQTPRYLIKTRGQQVTLSCSPISGHRSVSWYQQTPGQGLQFLFEYFSETQRNKGNFPGRFSGRQFSNSRSEMNVSTLELGDSALYLCASSLNEANSGNTIYFGEGSWLTVV.

V and J are TRBV7-9 and TRBJ1-4; no definite D call. Trimming stripped 4 bases from V and 8 bases from J, with 17 bases between. Germline lookup yields CDR1 SEHNR and CDR2 FQNEAQ (reference sequence). CDR3 length equals 15 residues. The CDR3, as DNA: TGTGCCAGCAGCTCCGTTGGGGAGGGAAACGAAAAACTGTTTTTT. Residues: CASSSVGEGNEKLFF.

The rearrangement links TRBV6-4 to TRBJ2-1, with 9 positions matching TRBD2. This CDR3 has 16 residues. V was pared by 0 bases and J by 6 bases, with 6 bases of the junction left unmatched. CDR1 MRHNA and CDR2 SNTAGT come from the germline V gene. DNA for the CDR3: TGTGCCAGCAGTGACTCGATGGCTAGCGGGATCAATGAGCAGTTCTTC. Translation: CASSDSMASGINEQFF.

The genes are TRBV19 and TRBJ1-5; 7 positions match TRBD1. This CDR3 is built from 15 residues. V lost 1 base and J lost 11; bases outside the gene matches: 11. The germline CDR1 and CDR2 sequences are LNHDA and SQIVND (reference sequence). CDR3 loop: CASSIARTDQGAQHF. The CDR3 DNA sequence: TGTGCCAGTAGTATAGCCAGGACTGACCAGGGGGCCCAGCATTTT.

The chain combines TRBV19 with TRBJ2-7; D remains unclear. Per the germline V gene, CDR1 is LNHDA and CDR2 is SQIVND (reference sequence). The V end was cut by 8 bases, the J end by 5 bases, with 19 bases between. The CDR3 is made up of 14 amino acids. This CDR3 reads CASLGGLRKDEQYF. The CDR3 nucleotides read TGTGCCAGTTTAGGCGGCTTACGTAAAGACGAGCAGTACTTC.

The chain couples TRBV29-1 to TRBJ1-2; D gene unclear. The germline gives CDR1 SQVTM, CDR2 ANQGSEA. The CDR3 contains 11 residues. Trimming shortened V by 2 bases and J by 7 bases, and 8 bases separated the two germline ends. CDR3 protein: CSVETSTGYTF. For the CDR3, the DNA is TGCAGCGTTGAAACTAGTACTGGCTACACCTTC.

V gene TRBV21-1 combines with J gene TRBJ2-7; whether TRBD1, the table's D call, matches the DNA was not checked. TRBV21-1 is listed as a pseudogene. The CDR3 sequence is 15 residues long. CDR3 sequence: CASSKAYKTPYEQYF. The CDR3 bases are TGTGCCAGCAGCAAAGCGTACAAAACCCCCTACGAGCAGTACTTC.

The chain recombines TRBV15 with TRBJ1-2, with TRBD1 matching over 9 bases. Germline trimming cut 0 bases from V and 6 bases from J; bases unmatched to any gene: 5. Germline CDR1 reads LNHNV; CDR2 reads YYDKDF (reference sequence). The CDR3 is 15 amino acids. The CDR3 is CATSRDGQGLHGYTF. In nucleotides, the CDR3 is TGTGCCACCAGCAGAGATGGACAGGGGCTCCATGGCTACACCTTC.

The rearrangement joins TRBV7-6 to TRBJ2-3, with D maybe TRBD2 (7 bases). Trimming stripped 6 bases from V and 1 base from J, with 11 bases between. Looked up from germline, CDR1 is SGHVS and CDR2 is FNYEAQ. CDR3 length: 14 amino acids. DNA of the CDR3: TGTGCCAGCAGTAGGGGGGGAGGCACAGATACGCAGTATTTT. Translating gives CASSRGGGTDTQYF.

This sequence joins TRBV7-2 and TRBJ2-7; TRBD1 agrees at 10 bases. Germline CDR1 reads SGHTA; CDR2 reads FQGNSA. The CDR3 has 15 amino acids. Germline trimming cut 6 bases from V and 3 bases from J; bases unmatched to any gene: 8. The CDR3: CASRKRQGAFYEQYF. CDR3 nucleotide sequence: TGTGCCAGCAGGAAGCGACAGGGGGCTTTCTACGAGCAGTACTTC. Full variable domain (missing parts from reference TRBV7-2 and TRBJ2-7): GAGVSQSPSNKVTEKGKDVELRCDPISGHTALYWYRQSLGQGLEFLIYFQGNSAPDKSGLPSDRFSAERTGGSVSTLTIQRTQQEDSAVYLCASRKRQGAFYEQYFGPGTRLTVT.

The chain's CDR3 is CASSLSFDRGSSGTF. Here the CDR3 DNA reads TGTGCCAGCAGTTTGTCTTTCGACAGGGGGAGCAGCGGCACCTTC. This chain links TRBV28 with TRBJ1-2, with 9 nucleotides matching TRBD1. There are 15 residues in the CDR3. The germline gives CDR1 MDHEN, CDR2 SYDVKM. V dropped 3 bases and J dropped 13; count of bases not matched to a gene: 15.

This chain uses TRBV12-3 or TRBV12-4 with TRBJ1-1; D perhaps matches TRBD1 (6 bases). The CDR3 is 13 residues long. The V end lost 6 bases, the J end lost 4 bases, and 12 bases lay between the germline ends. The CDR3 protein is CASSSRGGTEAFF. In nucleotides, the CDR3 is TGTGCCAGCAGCTCTCGAGGGGGCACTGAAGCTTTCTTT.

This clone was found once. This chain joins TRBV5-1 and TRBJ2-3; 7 bases align to TRBD2. V lost 4 bases to trimming and J lost 0 bases; unmatched junction nucleotides: 8. The CDR3 spans 16 residues. Looked up from germline, CDR1 is SGHRS and CDR2 is YFSETQ. This CDR3 is CASSVSLASSTDTQYF. The CDR3 DNA reads as TGCGCCAGCAGCGTATCACTAGCGTCTAGCACAGATACGCAGTATTTT.

The gene calls are TRBV3-1 (or the pseudogene TRBV3-2) and TRBJ1-3; D perhaps matches TRBD1 (5 bases). Germline loops: CDR1 LGHDT, CDR2 YNNKEL (reference sequence). V gave up 3 bases and J gave up 0 bases, with 12 bases separating them. This CDR3 has 16 amino acids. CDR3 sequence reads: CASSHDTGTSGNTIYF. The CDR3 DNA follows: TGTGCCAGCAGCCACGATACAGGAACCTCTGGAAACACCATATATTTT.

CDR3 residues: CASSQELEGYKAGELFF. The CDR3 DNA is TGTGCCAGCAGCCAAGAGTTGGAGGGATACAAGGCCGGGGAGCTGTTTTTT. The chain uses TRBV14 and TRBJ2-2; D might be TRBD2 (6 bases). Trimming left V 0 bases short and J 6 bases short, with 17 bases between. The germline V gene has CDR1 SGHDN and CDR2 FVKESK. The CDR3 contains 17 residues.

The chain is built from TRBV9 and TRBJ2-2; 10 bases are a match to TRBD1. Per the germline V gene, CDR1 is SGDLS and CDR2 is YYNGEE. V dropped 2 bases and J dropped 4; count of bases not matched to a gene: 5. CDR3 length: 16 amino acids. The CDR3 sequence is CASSVGQGPSTGELFF. The DNA of the CDR3 is TGTGCCAGCAGCGTGGGACAGGGGCCCAGCACCGGGGAGCTGTTTTTT.

The chain uses TRBV24-1 and TRBJ1-2; D is undetermined. The CDR3 totals 14 residues. The V gene's germline CDR1 is KGHDR and CDR2 SFDVKD. V was clipped by 4 bases and J by 5 bases, with 13 bases between them. This CDR3 reads CATSEADLFYGYTF. Here the CDR3 DNA reads TGTGCCACCAGTGAGGCGGATTTGTTTTATGGCTACACCTTC.

The chain couples TRBV3-1 (or the pseudogene TRBV3-2) to TRBJ2-3; D is undetermined. Trimming pared 4 bases from V and 3 bases from J, leaving 14 bases between. The length of the CDR3 is 15 residues. Germline V gives CDR1 LGHDT, CDR2 YNNKEL (reference sequence). CDR3 coding DNA: TGTGCCAGCAGCCCCCGTAATAGTCGTACAGATACGCAGTATTTT. This translates into CASSPRNSRTDTQYF.

V usage is TRBV12-1 and J usage is TRBJ1-1; TRBD1 is taken as the D call from the table, unchecked against the DNA. TRBV12-1 is given as a pseudogene. CDR3 length equals 15 residues. The CDR3 spells CASSPRQGSNTEAFF. CDR3 bases: TGTGCCAGCAGCCCCCGACAGGGGTCGAACACTGAAGCTTTCTTT.

The chain is built from TRBV4-1 and TRBJ1-3; D uncertain. Trimming left V 4 bases short and J 3 bases short, with 7 bases between. Germline V gene sequence: CDR1 MGHRA, CDR2 YSYEKL. This CDR3 region has 13 residues. Here the CDR3 DNA reads TGCGCCAGCAGCCTTACAGTTGGAAACACCATATATTTT. Translated, it gives CASSLTVGNTIYF.